This T cell receptor beta chain was captured by sequencing in a study of neurological immune-mediated disorders. Findings and caveats of the study: Patients with HTLV-1-associated myelopathy showed the most TCR clonal expansion. Those with multiple sclerosis showed the least, falling below healthy controls. Across subjects, expanded clones had no CDR3 amino acid sequences in common, pointing to private repertoires in all groups.

This clonotype has at least ten counts. As yet, its antigen is unknown. The unsorted libraries were produced from 2 million PBMCs held at -80 C. Trimming pared 5 bases from V and 4 bases from J, leaving 21 bases between. CDR1 and CDR2 from the germline V gene are DFQATT and SNEGSKA (reference sequence). The CDR3 sequence is 16 residues long. 5'RACE generated cDNA with 10-nucleotide random UMIs. TCRdb ran MiXCR on the 5' RACE reads and lists one entry per CDR3 protein. The table lists around 64,000 distinct CDR3 sequences, approximately 12% of them singletons. The material sequenced was PBMCs. The V gene is TRBV20-1, the J gene TRBJ2-1; TRBD1 is a possible D gene (6 bases). The origin of this receptor is a woman aged 60-75 years with HTLV-1-associated myelopathy (HAM/TSP). The CDR3 sequence is CSAGGAGAGTYNEQFF. As DNA, the CDR3 is TGCAGTGCTGGGGGAGCAGGGGCGGGTACTTACAATGAGCAGTTCTTC.